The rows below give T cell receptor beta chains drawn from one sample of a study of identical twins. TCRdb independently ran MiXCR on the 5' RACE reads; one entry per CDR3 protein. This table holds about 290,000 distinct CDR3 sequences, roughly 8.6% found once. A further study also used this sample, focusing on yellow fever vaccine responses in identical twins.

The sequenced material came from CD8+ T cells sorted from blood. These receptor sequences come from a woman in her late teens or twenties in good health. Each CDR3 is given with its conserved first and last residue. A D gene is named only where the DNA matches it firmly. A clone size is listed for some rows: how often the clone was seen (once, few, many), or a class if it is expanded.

DNA: TGTGCCAGCAGCCGAGAGGGGGGGCGTTACAATGAGCAGTTCTTC
CDR3: CASSREGGRYNEQFF
length: 15
V: TRBV27
D: NA
size: many
J: TRBJ2-1

DNA: TGCGCCAGCAGCAAAGGGGCAGGGGACTATGGCTACACCTTC
CDR3: CASSKGAGDYGYTF
length: 14
V: TRBV4-1
D: NA
size: many
J: TRBJ1-2

DNA: TGCAGTGCTACAATTTTGGGGCAGGAAAACTATGGCTACACCTTC
CDR3: CSATILGQENYGYTF
length: 15
V: TRBV20-1
D: NA
size: NA
J: TRBJ1-2

DNA: TGCAGCGCCCGGGGAGCTTATGGCTACACCTTC
CDR3: CSARGAYGYTF
length: 11
V: TRBV29-1
D: NA
size: many
J: TRBJ1-2

DNA: TGCGCCAGCAGCCAAGACTTTGATAGAGCTGCTTACGAGCAGTACTTC
CDR3: CASSQDFDRAAYEQYF
length: 16
V: TRBV4-3
D: NA
size: NA
J: TRBJ2-7

DNA: TGCAGCGTTCGGGACAGCTCTGGAAACACCATATATTTT
CDR3: CSVRDSSGNTIYF
length: 13
V: TRBV29-1
D: TRBD1
size: many
J: TRBJ1-3

DNA: TGTGCCAGCAGCGTAGATTGGGACGGACAGAACCAAGAGACCCAGTACTTC
CDR3: CASSVDWDGQNQETQYF
length: 17
V: TRBV9
D: NA
size: few
J: TRBJ2-5

DNA: TGCAGTGCTGCTACTAGCGGAGCCCCCACCGGGGAGCTGTTTTTT
CDR3: CSAATSGAPTGELFF
length: 15
V: TRBV20-1
D: TRBD2
size: NA
J: TRBJ2-2

DNA: TGCGCCAGCAGCTTCGGCGCAGGGGGCTACGAGCAGTACTTC
CDR3: CASSFGAGGYEQYF
length: 14
V: TRBV5-1
D: TRBD1
size: many
J: TRBJ2-7

DNA: TGCGCCAGCAGCTTGTACCAGGGGTCCACCGGGGAGCTGTTTTTT
CDR3: CASSLYQGSTGELFF
length: 15
V: TRBV5-1
D: NA
size: NA
J: TRBJ2-2

DNA: TGTGCCAGCAGCTTGGGTGAGATAGAGCAGTTCTTC
CDR3: CASSLGEIEQFF
length: 12
V: TRBV5-6
D: NA
size: many
J: TRBJ2-1

DNA: TGTGCCTGGAGTGTACTGGGATCCGGGGAGCTGTTTTTT
CDR3: CAWSVLGSGELFF
length: 13
V: TRBV30
D: NA
size: few
J: TRBJ2-2

DNA: TGTGCCAGCAGTTCTGGACTAGCGGGTAGCACAGATACGCAGTATTTT
CDR3: CASSSGLAGSTDTQYF
length: 16
V: TRBV27
D: TRBD2
size: NA
J: TRBJ2-3

DNA: TGTGCCAGCAGCCTCCACGGGACTAGCGGGGGGGCTCCTTGGTCAGAGACCCAGTACTTC
CDR3: CASSLHGTSGGAPWSETQYF
length: 20
V: TRBV11-2
D: TRBD2
size: NA
J: TRBJ2-5

DNA: TGCAGCGGGCGACAGGGGTCTAGCAATCAGCCCCAGCATTTT
CDR3: CSGRQGSSNQPQHF
length: 14
V: TRBV29-1
D: TRBD1
size: many
J: TRBJ1-5

DNA: TGTGCCATCAGTGGGACACAAATAGCGGACCAAGAGACCCAGTACTTC
CDR3: CAISGTQIADQETQYF
length: 16
V: TRBV10-3
D: NA
size: many
J: TRBJ2-5

DNA: TGTGCCAGCAGCTTCGGTAGCTCCAGCGCCGATACGCAGTATTTT
CDR3: CASSFGSSSADTQYF
length: 15
V: TRBV5-6
D: NA
size: few
J: TRBJ2-3

DNA: TGTGCCAGCAGCTTAGGTATTGGTAGCGAGGCCTACAATGAGCAGTTCTTC
CDR3: CASSLGIGSEAYNEQFF
length: 17
V: TRBV13
D: NA
size: many
J: TRBJ2-1